The 22 T cell receptor beta chains below all came from one sample that was sequenced in a study of blood T cell repertoires in COVID-19. Produced via immunoSEQ multiplex PCR; TCRdb's table is partial and in-frame only. The data contain more than 55,000 clones, around 82% of them singletons. Sample: peripheral blood. The source of these receptors is a man older than 75 with active or convalescent COVID-19.

The gene calls are TRBV7-2 and TRBJ2-1; D may be TRBD2 (6 bases). CDR1 is SGHTA and CDR2 is FQGNSA in the germline V gene. The CDR3 runs to 14 residues. Trimming took 5 bases from V and 4 from J, leaving 12 bases between them. The CDR3 here is CASSPSGLYNEQFF. In nucleotides, the CDR3 is TGTGCCAGCAGCCCGAGCGGGCTATACAATGAGCAGTTCTTC.

The rearrangement uses TRBV7-3 and TRBJ1-1, with a possible D match to TRBD1 (6 bases). Germline V lookup: CDR1 SGHTA, CDR2 FQGTGA. The CDR3 extends over 14 amino acids. Deletions cut 5 bases from V and 7 bases from J, with 17 bases between. This CDR3 reads CASSVQGGDDEAFF. CDR3 DNA: TGTGCCAGCAGCGTACAGGGAGGGGACGATGAAGCTTTCTTT.

In regard to this clone: Different DNA sequences within this sample yield the same CDR3. This chain links TRBV30 with TRBJ1-1; D is undetermined. V was shortened by 3 bases and J by 1 base, with 3 bases between the two germline ends. There are 11 residues in the CDR3. Germline assignment: CDR1 GTSNPN and CDR2 SVGIG (reference sequence). The CDR3 loop is CAWSRNTEAFF. Written as DNA, the CDR3 is TGTGCCTGGAGCAGGAACACTGAAGCTTTCTTT. The full variable domain, its missing parts supplied by reference TRBV30 and TRBJ1-1, is SQTIHQWPATLVQPVGSPLSLECTVEGTSNPNLYWYRQAAGRGLQLLFYSVGIGQISSEVPQNLSASRPQDRQFILSSKKLLLSDSGFYLCAWSRNTEAFFGQGTRLTVV.

This rearrangement joins TRBV15 to TRBJ1-2; no clear D. Germline assignment: CDR1 LNHNV and CDR2 YYDKDF (reference sequence). This CDR3 comprises 13 residues. The germline V and J ends were trimmed by 2 bases and 3 bases, with 7 bases remaining between them. The CDR3 loop is CATSRPTDYGYTF. CDR3 coding DNA: TGTGCCACCAGCAGACCCACAGACTATGGCTACACCTTC.

The rearrangement joins TRBV9 to TRBJ2-7; D is perhaps TRBD1 (5 bases). From germline, CDR1 is SGDLS and CDR2 YYNGEE. V lost 1 base to trimming and J lost 4 bases, with 12 bases between them. The length of the CDR3 is 14 residues. The CDR3, as DNA: TGTGCCAGCAGCGTAAGTGACAGATCGTACGAGCAGTACTTC. Translation: CASSVSDRSYEQYF. The variable domain in full, with the rest retrieved from reference TRBV9 and TRBJ2-7, is DSGVTQTPKHLITATGQRVTLRCSPRSGDLSVYWYQQSLDQGLQFLIQYYNGEERAKGNILERFSAQQFPDLHSELNLSSLELGDSALYFCASSVSDRSYEQYFGPGTRLTVT.

The V and J genes are TRBV7-2 and TRBJ2-7; 11 bases agree with TRBD2. Germline V gives CDR1 SGHTA, CDR2 FQGNSA. The length of the CDR3 is 16 residues. Trimming cost V 6 bases and J 2 bases; bases outside gene matches: 9. The CDR3 loop is CASRPAGLAATYEQYF. In DNA, the CDR3 is TGTGCCAGCAGACCAGCGGGACTAGCGGCGACCTACGAGCAGTACTTC.

This clone was seen only a few times. The chain has TRBV7-9 and TRBJ1-1; tentative D call: TRBD1 (6 bases). In germline, CDR1 is SEHNR, CDR2 FQNEAQ (reference sequence). The CDR3 has 13 amino acids. Trimming cost V 4 bases and J 1 base, with 7 bases left between them. The chain's CDR3 is CASSSQGNTEAFF. CDR3 nucleotide sequence: TGTGCCAGCAGCTCACAGGGGAACACTGAAGCTTTCTTT.

The chain uses TRBV20-1 and TRBJ2-5; possible D gene TRBD1, 6 bases. Trimming pared 3 bases from V and 5 bases from J, leaving 22 bases between. CDR1 is DFQATT, CDR2 SNEGSKA, per germline (reference sequence). The CDR3 contains 16 residues. DNA of the CDR3: TGCAGTGCTAGTTCCCCCTTCTGGGACACTAGGGAGACCCAGTACTTC. As protein: CSASSPFWDTRETQYF.

This rearrangement joins TRBV2 to TRBJ1-2; D is unresolved. V was shortened by 3 bases and J by 4 bases, with 12 bases between the two germline ends. The CDR3 spans 14 residues. Germline lookup yields CDR1 SNHLY and CDR2 FYNNEI. The CDR3 sequence is CASSEEGLGYGYTF. The CDR3 bases are TGTGCCAGCAGTGAGGAGGGCTTAGGCTATGGCTACACCTTC.

The V and J genes are TRBV5-1 and TRBJ2-1; TRBD2 agrees at 11 bases. Germline trimming cut 4 bases from V and 4 bases from J; bases unmatched to any gene: 4. This CDR3 spans 15 amino acids. Germline V gives CDR1 SGHRS, CDR2 YFSETQ. The DNA of the CDR3 is TGCGCCAGCAGCGCCGGGACTAGCGGATACAATGAGCAGTTCTTC. Its translation: CASSAGTSGYNEQFF.

V usage is TRBV2 and J usage is TRBJ1-2, with TRBD1 identical over 9 bases. Germline values: CDR1 SNHLY, CDR2 FYNNEI. The CDR3 is 15 amino acids. V trimming: 8 bases; J trimming: 4 bases; junction bases outside the gene matches: 11. The CDR3 region is CASRSSTGGGYGYTF. CDR3 nucleotide sequence: TGTGCCAGCCGAAGCTCGACAGGGGGAGGCTATGGCTACACCTTC.

The rearrangement joins TRBV3-1 (or the pseudogene TRBV3-2) to TRBJ1-1, with 7 bases matching TRBD1. Trimming cost V 0 bases and J 1 base; bases outside gene matches: 5. Germline CDR1 reads LGHDT; CDR2 reads YNNKEL (reference sequence). The CDR3 runs to 16 residues. This chain's CDR3 is CASSQDLGTANTEAFF. CDR3 in DNA: TGTGCCAGCAGCCAAGACCTAGGGACAGCGAACACTGAAGCTTTCTTT.

In its sample, this clone was seen a few times. The chain couples TRBV27 to TRBJ2-7, with TRBD2 matching 9 bases. This CDR3 is 14 amino acids long. CDR1 and CDR2 (germline): MNHEY, SMNVEV (reference sequence). Losses at the gene ends were 5 bases for V and 4 bases for J; bases not matched to a gene: 6. The CDR3 spells CASSDSGSKYEQYF. CDR3 nucleotides: TGTGCCAGCAGTGATAGCGGGAGTAAGTACGAGCAGTACTTC.

The genes are TRBV3-1 (or the pseudogene TRBV3-2) and TRBJ2-5; D is possibly TRBD2 (6 bases). V was trimmed by 6 bases and J by 2 bases, leaving 10 bases between them. Germline loops: CDR1 LGHDT, CDR2 YNNKEL (reference sequence). The CDR3 spans 13 residues. This chain's CDR3 is CASSPTRQETQYF. The CDR3 bases are TGTGCCAGCAGTCCGACTAGACAAGAGACCCAGTACTTC.

The J gene is TRBJ2-7, the V gene TRBV7-2; TRBD1 matches 10 bases. Germline V gene data show CDR1 as SGHTA and CDR2 as FQGNSA. V shed 5 bases and J 5 bases; nucleotides not matched to a gene: 6. The CDR3 runs 14 residues. The CDR3 loop reads CASSQGQGRDEQYF. The CDR3 nucleotides read TGTGCCAGCAGCCAGGGACAGGGGAGGGACGAGCAGTACTTC.

The gene calls are TRBV6-6 and TRBJ2-7, with 8 bases aligning to TRBD2. The V gene end was trimmed by 5 bases and the J gene end by 7 bases; junction bases not matched to a gene: 4. CDR1 and CDR2 from the germline V gene are MNHNY and SVGAGI (reference sequence). The CDR3 has 12 amino acids. CDR3 sequence: CASSPPGGEQYF. For the CDR3, the DNA is TGTGCCAGCAGTCCCCCGGGGGGGGAGCAGTACTTC.

This chain uses TRBV2 with TRBJ2-2; tentative D call: TRBD2 (7 bases). From germline, CDR1 is SNHLY and CDR2 FYNNEI. Between the trimmed V and J ends, which lost 4 bases and 4 bases, there was a span of 19 bases. The CDR3 extends over 17 amino acids. The DNA for the CDR3 is TGTGCCAGCAGTGCGCCTTGGCCGGGGGGCACCACCGGGGAGCTGTTTTTT. It encodes CASSAPWPGGTTGELFF.

The chain has TRBV28 and TRBJ1-2; 11 nucleotides agree with TRBD1. In germline, CDR1 is MDHEN, CDR2 SYDVKM. The CDR3 has 13 amino acids. V lost 6 bases to trimming and J lost 8 bases; unmatched junction nucleotides: 5. DNA of the CDR3: TGTGCCAGCAGCTGGACAGGGGGCAAGGGCTACACCTTC. Translation gives CASSWTGGKGYTF.

The chain recombines TRBV15 with TRBJ2-7; weak D call: TRBD2 (5 bases). CDR3 length: 14 amino acids. The V and J ends lost 8 bases and 1 base respectively, with 15 bases between them. Germline V gene sequence: CDR1 LNHNV, CDR2 YYDKDF (reference sequence). CDR3 DNA sequence: TGTGCCACCTCCCTGGCGCGCGGGTCCTACGAGCAGTACTTC. It translates to CATSLARGSYEQYF.

The chain is built from TRBV7-2 and TRBJ2-5; TRBD1 matches 7 bases. CDR1 and CDR2 from the germline V gene are SGHTA and FQGNSA. The CDR3 sequence is 16 residues long. Losses at the gene ends were 0 bases for V and 2 bases for J; bases not matched to a gene: 6. The CDR3 DNA follows: TGTGCCAGCAGCTTAGCCCCCGGGACAGTGCAAGAGACCCAGTACTTC. It encodes CASSLAPGTVQETQYF.

The V gene is TRBV11-2, the J gene TRBJ1-3; the D gene is possibly TRBD1 (5 bases). CDR3 length equals 14 residues. Germline CDR1 SGHAT, CDR2 FQNNGV. V dropped 8 bases and J dropped 9 bases, with 20 bases sitting between them. CDR3 nucleotide sequence: TGTGCCAGCTCTTGGGGCAACTCTGGTGGCACCATATATTTT. Residues: CASSWGNSGGTIYF.

The rearrangement uses TRBV10-3 and TRBJ2-7; perhaps TRBD2 as D (6 bases). V gave up 10 bases and J gave up 3 bases, with 10 bases separating them. The CDR3 extends over 11 amino acids. Germline lookup yields CDR1 ENHRY and CDR2 SYGVKD. The DNA of the CDR3 is TGTGCCACAAGACTAGTCTACGAGCAGTACTTC. It translates to CATRLVYEQYF.